The T cell receptor beta chain described here comes from a study of T cells in Graves' hyperthyroidism and ophthalmopathy. TCR beta CDR3 regions were amplified from RNA. The HTBI primer set was used in a first-round RT-PCR of the TCR CDR3. TCRdb re-derived calls from the multiplex PCR reads in MiXCR, one entry per CDR3 protein. The data show about 500,000 distinct CDR3 sequences, around an eighth seen once. Germline V lookup: CDR1 LNHDA, CDR2 SQIVND (reference sequence). CDR3 length: 15 amino acids. The V and J ends lost 8 bases and 0 bases respectively, with 16 bases between them. The sample taken for sequencing was blood. This receptor was taken from a woman aged 18-29 years with Graves' hyperthyroidism. This chain connects TRBV19 to TRBJ1-2, with unresolved D. The CDR3 here is CASSSTLQPNYGYTF. In DNA form, the CDR3 reads TGTGCCAGTTCTAGCACACTACAGCCTAACTATGGCTACACCTTC.